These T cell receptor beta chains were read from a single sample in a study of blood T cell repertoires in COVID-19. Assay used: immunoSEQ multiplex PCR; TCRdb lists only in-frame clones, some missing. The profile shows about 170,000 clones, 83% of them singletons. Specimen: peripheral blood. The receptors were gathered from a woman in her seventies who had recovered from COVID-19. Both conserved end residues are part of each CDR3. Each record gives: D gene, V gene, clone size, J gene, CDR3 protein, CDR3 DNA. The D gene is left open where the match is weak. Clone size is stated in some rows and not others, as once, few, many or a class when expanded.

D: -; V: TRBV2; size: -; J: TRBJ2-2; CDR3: CASSWAGENTGELFF; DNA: TGTGCCAGCAGTTGGGCAGGGGAGAACACCGGGGAGCTGTTTTTT
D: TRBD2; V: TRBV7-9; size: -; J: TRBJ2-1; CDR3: CASSPASGGDDNEQFF; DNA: TGTGCCAGCAGCCCCGCGAGCGGGGGGGATGACAATGAGCAGTTCTTC
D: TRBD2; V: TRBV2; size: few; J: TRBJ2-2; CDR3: CASREGLAGATGELFF; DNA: TGTGCCAGCAGGGAGGGACTAGCGGGAGCCACCGGGGAGCTGTTTTTT
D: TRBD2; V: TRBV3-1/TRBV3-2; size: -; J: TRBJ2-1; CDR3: CASSPGSGRVGEQFF; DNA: TGTGCCAGCAGCCCCGGTAGCGGGAGGGTTGGGGAGCAGTTCTTC
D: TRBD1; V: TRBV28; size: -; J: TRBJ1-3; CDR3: CASSSSGQSSSGNTIYF; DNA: TGTGCCAGCAGTTCCTCGGGACAGTCGAGCTCTGGAAACACCATATATTTT
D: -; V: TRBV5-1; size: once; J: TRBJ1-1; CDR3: CASSFGSEFEAFF; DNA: TGCGCCAGCAGCTTCGGGTCGGAATTCGAAGCTTTCTTT
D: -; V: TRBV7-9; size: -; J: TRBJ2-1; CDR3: CASSRGGGGSYNEQFF; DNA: TGTGCCAGCAGCCGAGGGGGAGGGGGCTCCTACAATGAGCAGTTCTTC
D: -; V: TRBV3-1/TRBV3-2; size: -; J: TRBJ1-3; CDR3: CASSQDVRPGGGSGNTIYF; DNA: TGTGCCAGCAGCCAAGATGTGAGGCCGGGCGGGGGCTCTGGAAACACCATATATTTT
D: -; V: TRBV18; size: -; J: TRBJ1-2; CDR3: CASSPAGYASYGYTF; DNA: TGTGCCAGCTCACCGGCGGGTTATGCTTCCTATGGCTACACCTTC
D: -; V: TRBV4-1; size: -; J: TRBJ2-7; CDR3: CASSQVVLAEDEQYF; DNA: TGCGCCAGCAGCCAAGTTGTACTAGCAGAGGACGAGCAGTACTTC
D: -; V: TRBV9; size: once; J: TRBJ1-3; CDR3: CASSPEGRGNTIYF; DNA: TGTGCCAGCAGCCCCGAGGGGAGGGGAAACACCATATATTTT
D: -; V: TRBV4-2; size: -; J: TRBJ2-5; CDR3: CASSQERTVKETQYF; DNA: TGTGCCAGCAGCCAAGAACGGACAGTCAAAGAGACCCAGTACTTC
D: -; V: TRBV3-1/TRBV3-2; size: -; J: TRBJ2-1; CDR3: CASSQPLGPNEQFF; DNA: TGTGCCAGCAGCCAGCCCTTGGGGCCCAATGAGCAGTTCTTC
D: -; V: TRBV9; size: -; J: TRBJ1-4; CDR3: CASSVGASTNENAFF; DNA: TGTGCCAGCAGCGTAGGAGCCTCAACCAATGAAAACGCGTTTTTT
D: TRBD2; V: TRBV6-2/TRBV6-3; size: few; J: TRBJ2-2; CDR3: CASSSGTSGSLGTGELFF; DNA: TGTGCCAGCAGCTCCGGGACTAGCGGGAGCCTGGGCACCGGGGAGCTGTTTTTT
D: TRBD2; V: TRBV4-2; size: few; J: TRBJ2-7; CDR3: CASSQPGVAGGLSEQYF; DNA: TGTGCCAGCAGCCAGCCGGGGGTAGCGGGGGGTTTGTCCGAGCAGTACTTC
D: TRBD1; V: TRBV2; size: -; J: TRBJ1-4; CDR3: CASRGDREEKLFF; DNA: TGTGCCAGCAGAGGGGACAGGGAGGAAAAACTGTTTTTT
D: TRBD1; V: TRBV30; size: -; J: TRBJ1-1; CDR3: CAWSVRGDRVGAEAFF; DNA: TGTGCCTGGAGTGTACGTGGGGACAGGGTGGGAGCTGAAGCTTTCTTT
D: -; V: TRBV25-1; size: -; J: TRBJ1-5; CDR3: CASSEAGVPSNQPQHF; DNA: TGTGCCAGCAGTGAAGCCGGAGTCCCCTCCAATCAGCCCCAGCATTTT
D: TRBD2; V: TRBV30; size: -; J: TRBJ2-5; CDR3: CAWSPGGGQETQYF; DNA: TGTGCCTGGAGTCCCGGGGGGGGTCAAGAGACCCAGTACTTC
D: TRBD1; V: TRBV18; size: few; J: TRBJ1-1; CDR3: CASSPRQGAGEAFF; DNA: TGTGCCAGCTCACCACGACAGGGCGCGGGTGAAGCTTTCTTT
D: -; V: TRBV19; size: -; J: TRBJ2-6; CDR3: CASSIVPAGGANVLTF; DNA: TGTGCCAGTAGTATAGTCCCGGCGGGGGGGGCCAACGTCCTGACTTTC
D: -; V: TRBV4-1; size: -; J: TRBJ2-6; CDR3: CASSQGMGFGANVLTF; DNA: TGCGCCAGCAGCCAAGGCATGGGCTTTGGGGCCAACGTCCTGACTTTC
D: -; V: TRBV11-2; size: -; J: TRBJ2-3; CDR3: CASSRPGLDTQYF; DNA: TGTGCCAGCAGCCGCCCAGGCCTAGATACGCAGTATTTT
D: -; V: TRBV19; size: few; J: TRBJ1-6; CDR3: CASSLKQQWKDSPLHF; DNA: TGTGCCAGTAGTCTGAAACAGCAATGGAAGGATTCACCCCTCCACTTT
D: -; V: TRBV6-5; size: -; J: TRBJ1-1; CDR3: CASAEQMNTEAFF; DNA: TGTGCCAGCGCGGAGCAAATGAACACTGAAGCTTTCTTT
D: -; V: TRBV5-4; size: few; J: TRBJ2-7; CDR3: CASSGPLPYEQYF; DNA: TGTGCCAGCAGTGGGCCGCTACCCTACGAGCAGTACTTC
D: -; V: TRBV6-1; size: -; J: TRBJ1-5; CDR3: CASSEGAQPQHF; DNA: TGTGCCAGCAGTGAGGGAGCTCAGCCCCAGCATTTT
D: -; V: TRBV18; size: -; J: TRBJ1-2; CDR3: CASSDDTNYGYTF; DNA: TGTGCCAGCTCAGACGACACGAACTATGGCTACACCTTC
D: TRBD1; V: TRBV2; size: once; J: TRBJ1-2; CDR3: CASRGGQGSYGYTF; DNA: TGTGCCAGCAGGGGGGGACAGGGGAGCTATGGCTACACCTTC
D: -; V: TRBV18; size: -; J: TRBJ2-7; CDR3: CASSPVRGSYEQYF; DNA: TGTGCCAGCTCACCAGTAAGGGGATCCTACGAGCAGTACTTC
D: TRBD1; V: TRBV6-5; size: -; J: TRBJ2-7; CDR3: CASSPRGQAYEQYF; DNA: TGTGCCAGCAGTCCCCGGGGACAGGCCTACGAGCAGTACTTC
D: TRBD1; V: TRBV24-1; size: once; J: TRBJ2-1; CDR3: CATRQGASNEQFF; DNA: TGTGCCACGAGACAGGGGGCTTCCAATGAGCAGTTCTTC
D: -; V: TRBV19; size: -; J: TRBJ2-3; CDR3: CASSMLQVYSDTQYF; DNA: TGTGCCAGTAGTATGCTGCAGGTCTATTCGGATACGCAGTATTTT
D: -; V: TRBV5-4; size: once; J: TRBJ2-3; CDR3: CASSLAGRQADTQYF; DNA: TGTGCCAGCAGCTTGGCCGGGAGACAAGCAGATACGCAGTATTTT
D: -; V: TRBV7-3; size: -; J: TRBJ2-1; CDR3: CASSLGGLPSSYNEQFF; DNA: TGTGCCAGCAGCTTAGGGGGACTTCCGAGCTCCTACAATGAGCAGTTCTTC
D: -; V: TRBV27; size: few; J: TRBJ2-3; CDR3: CASSFGHSSTDTQYF; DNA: TGTGCCAGCAGTTTTGGACATTCTAGCACAGATACGCAGTATTTT
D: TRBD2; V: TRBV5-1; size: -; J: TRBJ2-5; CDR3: CASSPLTSGQETQYF; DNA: TGCGCCAGCAGCCCCCTTACTAGCGGACAAGAGACCCAGTACTTC
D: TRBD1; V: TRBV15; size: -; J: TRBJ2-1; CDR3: CATPTGAGEQFF; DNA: TGTGCCACCCCGACAGGGGCTGGGGAGCAGTTCTTC
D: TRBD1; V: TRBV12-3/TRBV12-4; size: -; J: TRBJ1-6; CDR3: CASSPGGRSPLHF; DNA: TGTGCCAGCAGTCCAGGGGGCCGTTCACCCCTCCACTTT
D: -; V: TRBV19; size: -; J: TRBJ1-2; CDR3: CASSEEDYGYTF; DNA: TGTGCCAGTAGTGAGGAGGACTATGGCTACACCTTC
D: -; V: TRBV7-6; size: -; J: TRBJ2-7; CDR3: CASSLAGLEGVREQYF; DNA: TGTGCCAGCAGCTTAGCGGGACTCGAAGGAGTACGGGAGCAGTACTTC